This TCR beta chain stems from a study of response to subunit inactivated influenza vaccine. TCRdb itself ran the RT-PCR reads through MiXCR, one entry per CDR3 protein. The sample contains roughly 500,000 distinct CDR3 sequences, 15% to 20% of which appear only once. The CDR3 has 15 residues. CDR1 is SEHNR, CDR2 FQNEAQ, per germline (reference sequence). V was shortened by 5 bases and J by 7 bases, with 15 bases between the two germline ends. At least ten counts were recorded for this clonotype. The sequence came from a man between 50 and 69 years old who received an inactivated influenza vaccine. The chain uses TRBV7-9 and TRBJ1-6; D not resolved. The input for sequencing was CD4+ T cells sorted from PBMCs, taken less than 30 months after vaccination. CDR3 DNA: TGTGCCAGCAGCCGCCACAGACTTCGGAATTCACCCCTCCACTTT. Its translation is CASSRHRLRNSPLHF.